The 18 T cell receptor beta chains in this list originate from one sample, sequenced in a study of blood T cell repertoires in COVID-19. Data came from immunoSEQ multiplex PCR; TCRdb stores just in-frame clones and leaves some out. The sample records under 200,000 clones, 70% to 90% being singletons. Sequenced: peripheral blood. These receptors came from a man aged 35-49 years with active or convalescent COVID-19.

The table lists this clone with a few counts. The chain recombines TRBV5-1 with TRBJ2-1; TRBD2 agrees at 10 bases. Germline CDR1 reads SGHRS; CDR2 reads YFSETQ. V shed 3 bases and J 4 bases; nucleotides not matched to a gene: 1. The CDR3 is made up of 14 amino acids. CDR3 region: CASSWGLAYNEQFF. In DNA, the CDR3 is TGCGCCAGCAGCTGGGGACTAGCGTACAATGAGCAGTTCTTC.

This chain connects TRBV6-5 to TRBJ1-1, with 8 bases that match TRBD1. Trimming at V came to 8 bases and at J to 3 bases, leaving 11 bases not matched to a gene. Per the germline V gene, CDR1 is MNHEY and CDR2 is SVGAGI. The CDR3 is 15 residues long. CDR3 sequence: CASRGQGARDTEAFF. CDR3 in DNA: TGTGCCAGCCGCGGGCAGGGGGCTAGAGACACTGAAGCTTTCTTT.

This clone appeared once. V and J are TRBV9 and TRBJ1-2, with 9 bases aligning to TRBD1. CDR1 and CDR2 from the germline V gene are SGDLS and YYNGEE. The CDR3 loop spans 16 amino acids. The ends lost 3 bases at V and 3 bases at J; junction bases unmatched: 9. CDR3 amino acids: CASSGGVDRGHYGYTF. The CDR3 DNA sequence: TGTGCCAGCAGCGGGGGAGTGGACAGGGGACACTATGGCTACACCTTC.

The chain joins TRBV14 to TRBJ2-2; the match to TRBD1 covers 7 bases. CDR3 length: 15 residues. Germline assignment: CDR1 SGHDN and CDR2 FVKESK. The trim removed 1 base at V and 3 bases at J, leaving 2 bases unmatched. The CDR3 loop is CASSQVTGDTGELFF. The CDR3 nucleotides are TGTGCCAGCAGCCAAGTAACAGGGGACACCGGGGAGCTGTTTTTT.

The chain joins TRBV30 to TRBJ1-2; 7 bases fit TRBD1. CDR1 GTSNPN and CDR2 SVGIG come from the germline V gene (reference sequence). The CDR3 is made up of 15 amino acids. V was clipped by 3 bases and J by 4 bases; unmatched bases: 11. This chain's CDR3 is CAWSGPGQGGYGYTF. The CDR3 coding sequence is TGTGCCTGGAGCGGCCCGGGGCAGGGGGGCTATGGCTACACCTTC.

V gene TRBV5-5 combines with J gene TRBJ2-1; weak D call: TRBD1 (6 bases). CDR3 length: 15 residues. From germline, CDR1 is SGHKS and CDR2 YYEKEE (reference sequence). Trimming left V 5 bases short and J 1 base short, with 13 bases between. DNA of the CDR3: TGTGCCAGCAGTGCAGGGGTTGGATCCTACAATGAGCAGTTCTTC. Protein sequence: CASSAGVGSYNEQFF.

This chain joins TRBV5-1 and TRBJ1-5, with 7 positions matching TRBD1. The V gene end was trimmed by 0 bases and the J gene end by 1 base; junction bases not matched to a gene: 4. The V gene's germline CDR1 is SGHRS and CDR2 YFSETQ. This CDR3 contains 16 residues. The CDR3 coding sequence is TGCGCCAGCAGCTTGGGCGCAGGGGGGAGCAATCAGCCCCAGCATTTT. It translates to CASSLGAGGSNQPQHF.

The chain's CDR3 is CASSVLGTAYYEQYF. Written as DNA, the CDR3 is TGTGCCAGCAGCGTACTCGGGACAGCCTACTACGAGCAGTACTTC. The chain is built from TRBV2 and TRBJ2-7; 7 bases agree with TRBD1. The CDR3 runs to 15 residues. The germline V gene has CDR1 SNHLY and CDR2 FYNNEI. V was pared by 6 bases and J by 3 bases, with 11 bases of the junction left unmatched.

CDR3 nucleotide sequence: TGCGCCAGCAGCCCTCCTGACATGAACTATGGCTACACCTTC. It yields the protein CASSPPDMNYGYTF. This sequence joins TRBV5-1 and TRBJ1-2; D gene uncertain. Trimming removed 4 bases from V and 2 bases from J, with 12 bases in between. Germline lookup yields CDR1 SGHRS and CDR2 YFSETQ. The CDR3 runs 14 residues. The full variable domain, in which reference TRBV5-1 and TRBJ1-2 provide the parts outside the CDR3, is KAGVTQTPRYLIKTRGQQVTLSCSPISGHRSVSWYQQTPGQGLQFLFEYFSETQRNKGNFPGRFSGRQFSNSRSEMNVSTLELGDSALYLCASSPPDMNYGYTFGSGTRLTVV.

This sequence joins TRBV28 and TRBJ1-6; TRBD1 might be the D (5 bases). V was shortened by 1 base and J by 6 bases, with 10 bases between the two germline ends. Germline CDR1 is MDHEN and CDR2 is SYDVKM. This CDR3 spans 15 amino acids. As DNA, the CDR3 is TGTGCCAGCAGTTTATCCAGGGTGGGTAATTCACCCCTCCACTTT. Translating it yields CASSLSRVGNSPLHF. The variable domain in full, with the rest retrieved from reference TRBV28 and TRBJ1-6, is DVKVTQSSRYLVKRTGEKVFLECVQDMDHENMFWYRQDPGLGLRLIYFSYDVKMKEKGDIPEGYSVSREKKERFSLILESASTNQTSMYLCASSLSRVGNSPLHFGNGTRLTVT.

In nucleotides, the CDR3 is TGTGCCAGCAGTGAATTCAGGTCTGCTGGAAACACCATATATTTT. Translated: CASSEFRSAGNTIYF. J is TRBJ1-3 and V is TRBV2; D is undetermined. Germline CDR1 SNHLY, CDR2 FYNNEI. V was pared by 2 bases and J by 2 bases, with 10 bases between. CDR3 size: 15 residues.

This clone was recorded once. The CDR3 DNA follows: TGTGCCAGCACGACCCGGGGTGGGGCTAACTATGGCTACACCTTC. Amino acid sequence: CASTTRGGANYGYTF. This chain links TRBV6-5 with TRBJ1-2, with unresolved D. CDR1 is MNHEY, CDR2 SVGAGI, per germline. The V gene lost 7 bases and the J gene lost 0 bases, with 15 bases spanning the gap. This CDR3 has 15 residues.

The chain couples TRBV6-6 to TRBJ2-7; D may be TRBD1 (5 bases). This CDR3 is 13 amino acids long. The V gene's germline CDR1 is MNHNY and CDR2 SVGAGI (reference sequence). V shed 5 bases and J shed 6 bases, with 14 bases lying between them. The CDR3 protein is CASSRGQVFEQYF. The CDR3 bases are TGTGCCAGCAGTCGAGGACAAGTTTTCGAGCAGTACTTC.

The CDR3 loop is CASSKQGFTQPQHF. Written as DNA, the CDR3 is TGTGCCAGCAGTAAACAGGGGTTCACTCAGCCCCAGCATTTT. The chain uses TRBV6-5 and TRBJ1-5; the match to TRBD1 covers 7 bases. Germline V gene sequence: CDR1 MNHEY, CDR2 SVGAGI. The V segment lost 5 bases and the J segment 6 bases; nucleotides outside the gene matches: 7. The CDR3 consists of 14 residues.

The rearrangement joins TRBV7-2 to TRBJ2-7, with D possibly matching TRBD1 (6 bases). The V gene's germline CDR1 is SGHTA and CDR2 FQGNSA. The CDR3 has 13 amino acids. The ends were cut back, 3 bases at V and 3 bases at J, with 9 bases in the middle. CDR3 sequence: CASSLGADYEQYF. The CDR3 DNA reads TGTGCCAGCAGCTTGGGGGCGGACTACGAGCAGTACTTC. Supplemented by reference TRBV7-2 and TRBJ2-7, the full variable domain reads GAGVSQSPSNKVTEKGKDVELRCDPISGHTALYWYRQSLGQGLEFLIYFQGNSAPDKSGLPSDRFSAERTGGSVSTLTIQRTQQEDSAVYLCASSLGADYEQYFGPGTRLTVT.

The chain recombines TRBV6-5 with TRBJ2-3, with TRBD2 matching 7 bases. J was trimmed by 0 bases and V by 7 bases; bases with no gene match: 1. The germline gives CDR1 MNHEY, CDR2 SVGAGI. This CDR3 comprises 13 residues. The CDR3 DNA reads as TGTGCCAGCATGGGGGGGAGCACAGATACGCAGTATTTT. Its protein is CASMGGSTDTQYF.

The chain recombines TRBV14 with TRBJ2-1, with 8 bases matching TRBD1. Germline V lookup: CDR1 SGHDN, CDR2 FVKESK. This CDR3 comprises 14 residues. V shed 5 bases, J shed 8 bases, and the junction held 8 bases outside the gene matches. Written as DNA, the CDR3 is TGTGCCAGCAGCTTTTTAGACAGGGGCCATGAGCAGTTCTTC. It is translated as CASSFLDRGHEQFF.

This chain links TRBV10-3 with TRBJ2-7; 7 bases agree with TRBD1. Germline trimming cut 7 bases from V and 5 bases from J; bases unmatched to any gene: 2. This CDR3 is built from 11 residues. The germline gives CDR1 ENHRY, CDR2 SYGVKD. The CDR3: CAIKGAHEQYF. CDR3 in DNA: TGTGCCATCAAGGGGGCCCACGAGCAGTACTTC.